The rows below give T cell receptor beta chains drawn from one sample of a study of regulatory T cells in long-lasting Graves disease. TCRdb called the multiplex PCR reads again in MiXCR, with one record for every CDR3 protein. The sample lists some 220,000 distinct CDR3 sequences, roughly a fifth occurring once. The same specimen was also included in a second study, on T cells in Graves' hyperthyroidism and ophthalmopathy.

This material consisted of peripheral blood mononuclear cells (PBMCs), taken at new diagnosis, from a patient treated with antithyroid drugs. The receptors originated from a young woman with Graves disease. The CDR3 runs from the conserved cysteine through the conserved F or W. The D gene is left open where the match is weak. Rows may omit the clone size; those that give it use once, few, many or a size class.

TRBV4-1	NA	TRBJ2-1	NA	CASSQPTQPYNEQFF	TGCGCCAGCAGCCAGCCGACCCAACCCTACAATGAGCAGTTCTTC
TRBV19	TRBD1	TRBJ2-5	NA	CASSVTGTGRKAQYF	TGTGCCAGTAGTGTGACGGGGACAGGGAGGAAGGCCCAGTACTTC
TRBV6-5	NA	TRBJ2-3	many	CASSYEAGRSTDTQYF	TGTGCCAGCAGTTACGAGGCGGGGAGGAGCACAGATACGCAGTATTTT
TRBV27	TRBD2	TRBJ2-1	many	CASSSVAGSYNEQFF	TGTGCCAGCAGTTCCGTAGCGGGCTCCTACAATGAGCAGTTCTTC
TRBV5-4	TRBD1	TRBJ2-5	many	CASSPGQGRETQYF	TGTGCCAGCAGCCCAGGACAGGGCAGAGAGACCCAGTACTTC
TRBV18	NA	TRBJ1-5	many	CASSPRTDSNQPQHF	TGTGCCAGCTCACCTCGGACGGATAGCAATCAGCCCCAGCATTTT
TRBV20-1	TRBD1	TRBJ1-6	many	CSARERGQGDNSPLHF	TGCAGTGCTAGAGAGAGGGGACAGGGGGATAATTCACCCCTCCACTTT
TRBV6-1	TRBD1	TRBJ1-2	many	CASRARGLDVYGYTF	TGTGCCAGCAGAGCTAGGGGGCTGGATGTATATGGCTACACCTTC
TRBV30	TRBD2	TRBJ2-3	NA	CAWGGGGEADTQYF	TGTGCCTGGGGTGGCGGGGGGGAAGCAGATACGCAGTATTTT
TRBV5-1	TRBD1	TRBJ1-2	NA	CASSLDRGVGYTF	TGCGCCAGCAGCCTGGACAGGGGGGTTGGCTACACCTTC
TRBV28	TRBD2	TRBJ2-3	many	CASRPPGLAGDTDTQYF	TGTGCCAGCAGGCCCCCGGGACTAGCGGGAGATACAGATACGCAGTATTTT
TRBV2	NA	TRBJ1-1	many	CASSGIGRGQPNTEAFF	TGTGCCAGCAGTGGCATCGGTAGAGGACAACCGAACACTGAAGCTTTCTTT
TRBV4-1	NA	TRBJ2-5	few	CASSQGYETQYF	TGCGCCAGCAGCCAAGGTTATGAGACCCAGTACTTC
TRBV28	TRBD2	TRBJ2-2	many	CASSFTSGRAANTGELFF	TGTGCCAGCAGTTTCACTAGCGGGAGGGCCGCGAACACCGGGGAGCTGTTTTTT
TRBV28	TRBD1	TRBJ1-5	many	CASSSHRGRNQPQHF	TGTGCCAGCAGTTCTCACAGGGGGCGGAATCAGCCCCAGCATTTT
TRBV6-5	NA	TRBJ1-6	many	CASSYSSGGAGNSPLHF	TGTGCCAGCAGTTACTCATCGGGGGGGGCGGGGAATTCACCCCTCCACTTT
TRBV11-2	NA	TRBJ1-1	many	CASSLRFGTTEAFF	TGTGCCAGCAGCTTGAGGTTCGGAACAACTGAAGCTTTCTTT
TRBV20-1	TRBD1	TRBJ1-1	many	CSAREGDRDEAFF	TGCAGTGCTAGAGAGGGGGACAGGGATGAAGCTTTCTTT
TRBV28	TRBD1	TRBJ2-7	few	CASISPGGSYEQYF	TGTGCCAGCATTTCCCCAGGGGGCTCCTACGAGCAGTACTTC
TRBV20-1	NA	TRBJ2-7	many	CSAESVTRVFDEQYF	TGCAGTGCTGAGTCCGTTACCCGGGTCTTCGACGAGCAGTACTTC
TRBV28	TRBD2	TRBJ2-3	many	CASRLGRESDTQYF	TGTGCCAGCAGGTTAGGGCGGGAGTCCGATACGCAGTATTTT
TRBV5-6	TRBD2	TRBJ2-3	many	CASSLLSGGATDTQYF	TGTGCCAGCAGCTTGCTCAGCGGGGGGGCCACAGATACGCAGTATTTT
TRBV20-1	NA	TRBJ2-5	many	CSTRAAQETQYF	TGCAGTACCCGCGCCGCCCAAGAGACCCAGTACTTC
TRBV19	TRBD2	TRBJ2-1	many	CASKRSSGGDNEQFF	TGTGCCAGTAAAAGGTCTAGCGGGGGGGATAATGAGCAGTTCTTC
TRBV7-2	NA	TRBJ2-3	many	CASSIDGGADTQYF	TGTGCCAGCAGCATAGACGGTGGAGCAGATACGCAGTATTTT
TRBV9	NA	TRBJ2-2	many	CASSLGVSNTGELFF	TGTGCCAGCAGCCTAGGGGTGTCGAACACCGGGGAGCTGTTTTTT
TRBV12-3/TRBV12-4	TRBD1	TRBJ2-5	many	CASTRDRGQETQYF	TGTGCCAGCACGCGGGACAGGGGTCAAGAGACCCAGTACTTC
TRBV5-6	NA	TRBJ1-4	NA	CASSLFQGIEKLIF	TGTGCCAGCAGCTTGTTTCAGGGTATAGAAAAACTGATTTTT